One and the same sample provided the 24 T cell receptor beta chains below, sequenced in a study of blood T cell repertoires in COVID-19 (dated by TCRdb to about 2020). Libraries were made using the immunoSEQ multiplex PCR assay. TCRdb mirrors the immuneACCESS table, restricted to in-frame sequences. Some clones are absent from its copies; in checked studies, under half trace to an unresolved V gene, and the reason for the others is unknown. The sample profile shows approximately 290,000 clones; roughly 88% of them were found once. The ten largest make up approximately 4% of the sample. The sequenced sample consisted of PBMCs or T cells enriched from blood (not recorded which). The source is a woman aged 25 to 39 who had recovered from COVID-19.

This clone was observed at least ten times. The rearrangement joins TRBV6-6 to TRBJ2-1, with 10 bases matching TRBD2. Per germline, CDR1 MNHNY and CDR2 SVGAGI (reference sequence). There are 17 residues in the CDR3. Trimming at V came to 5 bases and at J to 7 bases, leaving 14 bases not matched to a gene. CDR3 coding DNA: TGTGCCAGCAGTCTCATAAGTAGCGGGGGGCCCCGGAATGAGCAGTTCTTC. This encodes CASSLISSGGPRNEQFF.

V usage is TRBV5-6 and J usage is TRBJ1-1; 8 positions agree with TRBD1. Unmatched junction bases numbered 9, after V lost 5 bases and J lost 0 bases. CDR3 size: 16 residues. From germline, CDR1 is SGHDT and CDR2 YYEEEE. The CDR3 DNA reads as TGTGCCAGCAGAAGGACAGGGATCACCTTGAACACTGAAGCTTTCTTT. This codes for CASRRTGITLNTEAFF.

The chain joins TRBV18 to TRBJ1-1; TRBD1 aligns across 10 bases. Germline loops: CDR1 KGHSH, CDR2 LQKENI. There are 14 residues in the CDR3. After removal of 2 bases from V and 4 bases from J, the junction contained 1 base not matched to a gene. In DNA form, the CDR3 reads TGTGCCAGCTCACCAGACAGGGGGCTCACTGAAGCTTTCTTT. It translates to CASSPDRGLTEAFF. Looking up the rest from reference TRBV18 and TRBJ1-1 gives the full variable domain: NAGVMQNPRHLVRRRGQEARLRCSPMKGHSHVYWYRQLPEEGLKFMVYLQKENIIDESGMPKERFSAEFPKEGPSILRIQQVVRGDSAAYFCASSPDRGLTEAFFGQGTRLTVV.

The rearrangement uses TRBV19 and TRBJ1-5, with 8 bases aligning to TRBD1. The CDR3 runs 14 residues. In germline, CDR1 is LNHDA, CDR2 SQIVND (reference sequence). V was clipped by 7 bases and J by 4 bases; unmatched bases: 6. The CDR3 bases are TGTGCCAGTACCTATACAGGGGGTAATCAGCCCCAGCATTTT. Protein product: CASTYTGGNQPQHF.

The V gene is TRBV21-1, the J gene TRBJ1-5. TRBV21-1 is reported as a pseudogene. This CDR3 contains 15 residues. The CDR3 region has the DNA TGTGCCAGCAGCAAGAGGGCGGGGGGCAATCAGCCCCAGCATTTT. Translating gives CASSKRAGGNQPQHF.

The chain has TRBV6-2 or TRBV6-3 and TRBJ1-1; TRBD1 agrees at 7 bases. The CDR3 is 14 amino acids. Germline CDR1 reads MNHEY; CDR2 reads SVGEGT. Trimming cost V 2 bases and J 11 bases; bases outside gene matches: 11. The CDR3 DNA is TGTGCCAGCAGTTACCCGATAACAGGGGAAGGGGCTTTCTTT. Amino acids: CASSYPITGEGAFF.

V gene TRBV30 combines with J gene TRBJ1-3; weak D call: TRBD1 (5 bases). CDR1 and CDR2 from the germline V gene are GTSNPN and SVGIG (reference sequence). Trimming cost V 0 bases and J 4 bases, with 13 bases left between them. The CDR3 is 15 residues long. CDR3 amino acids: CAWSVGGNRGNTIYF. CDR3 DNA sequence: TGTGCCTGGAGTGTCGGGGGTAATCGAGGAAACACCATATATTTT.

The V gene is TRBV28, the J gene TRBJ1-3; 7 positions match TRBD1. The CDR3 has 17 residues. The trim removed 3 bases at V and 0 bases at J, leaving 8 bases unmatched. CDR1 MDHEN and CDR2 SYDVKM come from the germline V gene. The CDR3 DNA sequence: TGTGCCAGCAGTTTGGAAATGACAGGGAACTCTGGAAACACCATATATTTT. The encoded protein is CASSLEMTGNSGNTIYF.

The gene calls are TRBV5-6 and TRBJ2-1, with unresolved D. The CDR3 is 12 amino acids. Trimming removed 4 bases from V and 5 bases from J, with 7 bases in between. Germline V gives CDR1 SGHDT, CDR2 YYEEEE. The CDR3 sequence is CASSPTNNEQFF. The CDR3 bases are TGTGCCAGCAGCCCTACGAACAATGAGCAGTTCTTC.

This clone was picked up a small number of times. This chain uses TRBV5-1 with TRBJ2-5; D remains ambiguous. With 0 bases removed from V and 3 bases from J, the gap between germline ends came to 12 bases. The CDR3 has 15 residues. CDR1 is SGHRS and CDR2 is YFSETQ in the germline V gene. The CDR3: CASSLAGIEEETQYF. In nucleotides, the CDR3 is TGCGCCAGCAGCTTGGCCGGTATAGAGGAAGAGACCCAGTACTTC.

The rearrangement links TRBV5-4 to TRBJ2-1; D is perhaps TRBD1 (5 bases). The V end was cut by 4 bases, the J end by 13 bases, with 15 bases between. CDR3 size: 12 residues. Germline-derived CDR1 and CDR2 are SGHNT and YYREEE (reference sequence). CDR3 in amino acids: CASSTRQNYQFF. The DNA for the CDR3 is TGTGCCAGCAGCACTCGACAGAACTACCAGTTCTTC.

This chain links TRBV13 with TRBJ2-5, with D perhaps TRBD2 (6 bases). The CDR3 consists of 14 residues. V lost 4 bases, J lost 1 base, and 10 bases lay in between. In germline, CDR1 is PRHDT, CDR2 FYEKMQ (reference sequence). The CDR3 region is CASSSIAAQETQYF. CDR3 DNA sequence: TGTGCCAGCAGCTCGATAGCGGCCCAAGAGACCCAGTACTTC. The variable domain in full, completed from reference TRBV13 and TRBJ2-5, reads AAGVIQSPRHLIKEKRETATLKCYPIPRHDTVYWYQQGPGQDPQFLISFYEKMQSDKGSIPDRFSAQQFSDYHSELNMSSLELGDSALYFCASSSIAAQETQYFGPGTRLLVL.

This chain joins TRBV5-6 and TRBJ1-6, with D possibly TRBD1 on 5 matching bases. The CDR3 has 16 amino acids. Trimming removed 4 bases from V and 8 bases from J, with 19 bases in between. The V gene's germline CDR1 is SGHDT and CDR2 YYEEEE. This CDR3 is CASSPGPPGWDSPLHF. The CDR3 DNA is TGTGCCAGCAGCCCGGGCCCCCCAGGGTGGGATTCACCCCTCCACTTT.

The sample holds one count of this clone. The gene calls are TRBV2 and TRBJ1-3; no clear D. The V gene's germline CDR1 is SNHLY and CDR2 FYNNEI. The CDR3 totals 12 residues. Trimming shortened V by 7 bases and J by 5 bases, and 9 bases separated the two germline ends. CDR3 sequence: CASTELRNTIYF. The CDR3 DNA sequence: TGTGCCAGCACCGAACTAAGAAACACCATATATTTT.

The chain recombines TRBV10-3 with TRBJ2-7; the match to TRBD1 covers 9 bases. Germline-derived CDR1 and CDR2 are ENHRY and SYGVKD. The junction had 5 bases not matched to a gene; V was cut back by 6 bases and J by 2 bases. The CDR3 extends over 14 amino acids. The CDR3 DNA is TGTGCCATCAGCGACAGGGGGACTGCCTACGAGCAGTACTTC. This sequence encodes CAISDRGTAYEQYF.

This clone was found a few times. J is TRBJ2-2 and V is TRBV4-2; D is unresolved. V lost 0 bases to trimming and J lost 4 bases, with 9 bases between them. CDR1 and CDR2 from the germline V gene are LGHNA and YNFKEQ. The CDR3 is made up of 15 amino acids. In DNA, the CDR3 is TGTGCCAGCAGCCAAGATCGACGCGGCACCGGGGAGCTGTTTTTT. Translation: CASSQDRRGTGELFF.

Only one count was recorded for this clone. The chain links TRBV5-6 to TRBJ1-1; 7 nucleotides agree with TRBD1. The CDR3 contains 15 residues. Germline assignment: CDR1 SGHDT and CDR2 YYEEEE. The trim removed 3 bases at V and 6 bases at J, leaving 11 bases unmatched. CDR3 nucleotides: TGTGCCAGCAGCTCCCCCTCCAAGGGACAGCCTGAAGCTTTCTTT. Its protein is CASSSPSKGQPEAFF.

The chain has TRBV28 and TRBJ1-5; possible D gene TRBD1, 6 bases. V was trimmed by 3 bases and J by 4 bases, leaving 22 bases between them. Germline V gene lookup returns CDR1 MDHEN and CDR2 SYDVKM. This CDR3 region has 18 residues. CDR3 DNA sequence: TGTGCCAGCAGTTTCGCAACCCCCAGGGGCCCCAATAATCAGCCCCAGCATTTT. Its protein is CASSFATPRGPNNQPQHF.

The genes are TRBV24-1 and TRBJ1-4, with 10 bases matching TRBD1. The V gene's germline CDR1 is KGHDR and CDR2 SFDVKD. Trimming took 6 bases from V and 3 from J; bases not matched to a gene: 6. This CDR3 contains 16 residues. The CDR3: CATSPGQGSSNEKLFF. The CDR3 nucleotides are TGTGCCACCAGTCCGGGACAGGGGTCCTCTAATGAAAAACTGTTTTTT.

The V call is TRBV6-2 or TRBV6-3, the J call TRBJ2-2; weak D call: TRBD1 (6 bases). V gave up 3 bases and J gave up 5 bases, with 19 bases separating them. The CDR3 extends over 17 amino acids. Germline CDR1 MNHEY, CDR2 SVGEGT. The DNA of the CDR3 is TGTGCCAGCAGTTATCCCCCAAACAGGGTATTTACCGGGGAGCTGTTTTTT. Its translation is CASSYPPNRVFTGELFF.

The CDR3 nucleotides are TGTGCCAGCAGTTACGTTACTAGCGGGAGTTATGAGCAGTTCTTC. This codes for CASSYVTSGSYEQFF. V gene TRBV6-5 combines with J gene TRBJ2-1; 11 bases are shared with TRBD2. The CDR3 is made up of 15 amino acids. The ends lost 2 bases at V and 8 bases at J; junction bases unmatched: 5. Germline assignment: CDR1 MNHEY and CDR2 SVGAGI.

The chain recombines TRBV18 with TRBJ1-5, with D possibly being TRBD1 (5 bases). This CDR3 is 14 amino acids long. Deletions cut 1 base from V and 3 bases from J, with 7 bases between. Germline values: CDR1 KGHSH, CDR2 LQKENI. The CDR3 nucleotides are TGTGCCAGCTCACCACAAGGGGACAATCAGCCCCAGCATTTT. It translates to CASSPQGDNQPQHF.

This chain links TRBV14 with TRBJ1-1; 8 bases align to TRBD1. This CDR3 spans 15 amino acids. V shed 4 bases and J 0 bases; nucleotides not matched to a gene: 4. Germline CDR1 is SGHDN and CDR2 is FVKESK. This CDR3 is CASSRRQGMNTEAFF. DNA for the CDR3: TGTGCCAGCAGCCGCCGACAGGGGATGAACACTGAAGCTTTCTTT.

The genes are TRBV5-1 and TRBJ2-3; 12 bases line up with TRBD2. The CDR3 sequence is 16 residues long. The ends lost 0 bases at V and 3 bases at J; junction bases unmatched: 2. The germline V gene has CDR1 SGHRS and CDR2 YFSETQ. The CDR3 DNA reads TGCGCCAGCAGCTTGGTCGGGACTAGCGGGACAGATACGCAGTATTTT. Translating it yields CASSLVGTSGTDTQYF.